This is a list of T cell receptor beta chains from one sample in a study of beta chain features in type 1 diabetes. Profiling relied on immunoSEQ multiplex PCR, and the TCRdb table lists in-frame clones only, not all of them. The sample includes a few hundred thousand clones, over 10% of them seen just once. Source material: naive CD4+ T cells from blood. The receptor source for this set is a young man in good health. Both conserved end residues are part of each CDR3. The D gene is left open where the match is weak. Clone size appears in some rows only: once, few, many, or a class for an expanded clone.

clone_size: .
j_call: TRBJ1-4
v_call: TRBV5-6
d_call: .
cdr3_aa: CASSLNGRWSATNEKLFF
cdr3_nt: TGTGCCAGCAGCTTGAATGGTCGATGGTCGGCAACTAATGAAAAACTGTTTTTT

clone_size: .
j_call: TRBJ1-2
v_call: TRBV15
d_call: .
cdr3_aa: CATSGGDAVVYGYTF
cdr3_nt: TGTGCCACCAGCGGGGGGGATGCAGTGGTCTATGGCTACACCTTC

clone_size: few
j_call: TRBJ2-2
v_call: TRBV5-1
d_call: TRBD1
cdr3_aa: CASSWGTGAYGGELFF
cdr3_nt: TGCGCCAGCAGCTGGGGGACAGGGGCGTACGGCGGGGAGCTGTTTTTT

clone_size: few
j_call: TRBJ2-1
v_call: TRBV30
d_call: TRBD2
cdr3_aa: CAWHADRTGLKFF
cdr3_nt: TGTGCCTGGCACGCGGACCGGACGGGACTAAAGTTCTTC

clone_size: .
j_call: TRBJ2-7
v_call: TRBV30
d_call: TRBD1
cdr3_aa: CAWRAGTGFYEQYF
cdr3_nt: TGTGCCTGGCGCGCTGGGACAGGCTTCTACGAGCAGTACTTC

clone_size: few
j_call: TRBJ2-7
v_call: TRBV30
d_call: .
cdr3_aa: CAWRLTGFRWQYF
cdr3_nt: TGTGCCTGGAGGTTGACAGGCTTTAGATGGCAGTACTTC

clone_size: few
j_call: TRBJ2-7
v_call: TRBV19
d_call: .
cdr3_aa: CASTQGGEQYF
cdr3_nt: TGTGCCAGTACACAAGGGGGAGAGCAGTACTTC

clone_size: few
j_call: TRBJ2-3
v_call: TRBV7-9
d_call: TRBD1
cdr3_aa: CASSRAGTGLSTDTQYF
cdr3_nt: TGTGCCAGCAGCCGCGCCGGGACAGGGCTCAGCACAGATACGCAGTATTTT

clone_size: .
j_call: TRBJ1-1
v_call: TRBV29-1
d_call: .
cdr3_aa: CSVPNAGVDTEAFF
cdr3_nt: TGCAGCGTTCCTAACGCAGGGGTCGACACTGAAGCTTTCTTT

clone_size: .
j_call: TRBJ1-2
v_call: TRBV19
d_call: .
cdr3_aa: CASSIEMAVVGYGYTF
cdr3_nt: TGTGCCAGTAGTATAGAGATGGCGGTGGTTGGCTATGGCTACACCTTC

clone_size: .
j_call: TRBJ1-1
v_call: TRBV29-1
d_call: TRBD1
cdr3_aa: CSGDSLNTEAFF
cdr3_nt: TGCAGCGGGGACAGCCTGAACACTGAAGCTTTCTTT

clone_size: few
j_call: TRBJ1-2
v_call: TRBV4-3
d_call: .
cdr3_aa: CASSQDSTGDYGYTF
cdr3_nt: TGCGCCAGCAGCCAAGATTCGACAGGCGACTATGGCTACACCTTC

clone_size: .
j_call: TRBJ2-7
v_call: TRBV27
d_call: .
cdr3_aa: CASSLLTRDEQYF
cdr3_nt: TGTGCCAGCAGTTTATTAACCAGGGACGAGCAGTACTTC

clone_size: .
j_call: TRBJ2-7
v_call: TRBV6-5
d_call: .
cdr3_aa: CASSYTTGTVSYEQYF
cdr3_nt: TGTGCCAGCAGTTACACGACTGGGACTGTCTCCTACGAGCAGTACTTC

clone_size: few
j_call: TRBJ2-7
v_call: TRBV28
d_call: .
cdr3_aa: CASSARGTPLTYEQYF
cdr3_nt: TGTGCCAGCAGTGCTCGGGGGACCCCACTAACCTACGAGCAGTACTTC

clone_size: .
j_call: TRBJ1-2
v_call: TRBV2
d_call: .
cdr3_aa: CASSEARVLGYGYTF
cdr3_nt: TGTGCCAGCAGTGAAGCGCGGGTATTAGGCTATGGCTACACCTTC

clone_size: .
j_call: TRBJ2-1
v_call: TRBV7-3
d_call: .
cdr3_aa: CASSLIAGYSYNEQFF
cdr3_nt: TGTGCCAGCAGCTTAATCGCGGGTTACTCCTACAATGAGCAGTTCTTC

clone_size: few
j_call: TRBJ1-5
v_call: TRBV6-1
d_call: TRBD1
cdr3_aa: CASSESNRGWQPQHF
cdr3_nt: TGTGCCAGCAGTGAATCAAACAGGGGCTGGCAGCCCCAGCATTTT

clone_size: .
j_call: TRBJ2-1
v_call: TRBV7-6
d_call: .
cdr3_aa: CASSSEYRRGPRNEQFF
cdr3_nt: TGTGCCAGCAGCTCAGAATACAGGCGGGGGCCCAGAAATGAGCAGTTCTTC

clone_size: few
j_call: TRBJ2-3
v_call: TRBV28
d_call: TRBD1
cdr3_aa: CASSQDRETDTQYF
cdr3_nt: TGTGCCAGCAGCCAGGACAGGGAAACAGATACGCAGTATTTT

clone_size: few
j_call: TRBJ1-1
v_call: TRBV20-1
d_call: .
cdr3_aa: CSVQANTEAFF
cdr3_nt: TGCAGTGTACAGGCGAACACTGAAGCTTTCTTT

clone_size: few
j_call: TRBJ2-5
v_call: TRBV7-2
d_call: .
cdr3_aa: CASSLAGETQYF
cdr3_nt: TGTGCCAGCAGCTTGGCAGGGGAGACCCAGTACTTC

clone_size: few
j_call: TRBJ2-7
v_call: TRBV18
d_call: TRBD2
cdr3_aa: CASSPLAGGPYEQYF
cdr3_nt: TGTGCCAGCTCACCTCTAGCGGGAGGGCCCTACGAGCAGTACTTC

clone_size: few
j_call: TRBJ2-1
v_call: TRBV5-4
d_call: .
cdr3_aa: CASSDATGTNEQFF
cdr3_nt: TGTGCCAGCAGCGATGCTACAGGGACCAATGAGCAGTTCTTC

clone_size: .
j_call: TRBJ2-7
v_call: TRBV27
d_call: TRBD2
cdr3_aa: CASSLAGAQSYEQYF
cdr3_nt: TGTGCCAGCAGTCTAGCGGGGGCTCAATCCTACGAGCAGTACTTC

clone_size: .
j_call: TRBJ2-1
v_call: TRBV5-4
d_call: TRBD1
cdr3_aa: CASSLGQGAPWDEQFF
cdr3_nt: TGTGCCAGCAGCCTTGGACAGGGAGCACCTTGGGATGAGCAGTTCTTC

clone_size: few
j_call: TRBJ1-2
v_call: TRBV6-5
d_call: .
cdr3_aa: CASRETGDNYGYTF
cdr3_nt: TGTGCCAGCAGGGAAACAGGAGATAACTATGGCTACACCTTC

clone_size: .
j_call: TRBJ2-7
v_call: TRBV7-2
d_call: .
cdr3_aa: CASSQTQRTLEQYF
cdr3_nt: TGTGCCAGCAGCCAGACCCAGCGGACCCTCGAGCAGTACTTC

clone_size: few
j_call: TRBJ2-1
v_call: TRBV11-2
d_call: TRBD2
cdr3_aa: CASSSIAGSYNEQFF
cdr3_nt: TGTGCCAGCAGCTCCATAGCGGGATCCTACAATGAGCAGTTCTTC

clone_size: few
j_call: TRBJ1-5
v_call: TRBV28
d_call: .
cdr3_aa: CASSVGGVNQPQHF
cdr3_nt: TGTGCCAGCAGTGTGGGGGGGGTCAATCAGCCCCAGCATTTT

clone_size: .
j_call: TRBJ2-1
v_call: TRBV11-2
d_call: TRBD2
cdr3_aa: CASSSTSGLLNEQFF
cdr3_nt: TGTGCCAGCAGCTCGACTAGCGGGTTGCTGAATGAGCAGTTCTTC

clone_size: few
j_call: TRBJ2-7
v_call: TRBV9
d_call: TRBD1
cdr3_aa: CASSPERGLYEQYF
cdr3_nt: TGTGCCAGCAGCCCGGAGAGGGGGCTCTACGAGCAGTACTTC

clone_size: few
j_call: TRBJ1-6
v_call: TRBV11-2
d_call: .
cdr3_aa: CASSSHRARNSPLHF
cdr3_nt: TGTGCCAGCAGCTCCCACAGGGCAAGGAATTCACCCCTCCACTTT

clone_size: .
j_call: TRBJ1-3
v_call: TRBV30
d_call: .
cdr3_aa: CAGSQGPGNTIYF
cdr3_nt: TGTGCCGGCTCCCAGGGGCCCGGAAACACCATATATTTT

clone_size: few
j_call: TRBJ2-1
v_call: TRBV15
d_call: TRBD2
cdr3_aa: CATSAQSGSPYNEQFF
cdr3_nt: TGTGCCACCAGCGCGCAGAGCGGGAGCCCCTACAATGAGCAGTTCTTC

clone_size: few
j_call: TRBJ2-7
v_call: TRBV7-2
d_call: TRBD1
cdr3_aa: CASTVGQETSYEQYF
cdr3_nt: TGTGCCAGCACCGTGGGACAGGAGACCTCCTACGAGCAGTACTTC

clone_size: .
j_call: TRBJ1-4
v_call: TRBV4-2
d_call: TRBD1
cdr3_aa: CASSPSPGQGVKLFF
cdr3_nt: TGTGCCAGCAGCCCCTCCCCGGGACAGGGTGTAAAACTGTTTTTT

clone_size: .
j_call: TRBJ2-3
v_call: TRBV6-5
d_call: .
cdr3_aa: CASREASADTQYF
cdr3_nt: TGTGCCAGCAGGGAGGCGTCGGCAGATACGCAGTATTTT

clone_size: .
j_call: TRBJ2-2
v_call: TRBV5-1
d_call: TRBD2
cdr3_aa: CASSLELAGNTGELFF
cdr3_nt: TGCGCCAGCAGCTTGGAACTAGCGGGGAACACCGGGGAGCTGTTTTTT

clone_size: .
j_call: TRBJ1-5
v_call: TRBV21-1
d_call: .
cdr3_aa: CASSNSRDRGNQPQHF
cdr3_nt: TGTGCCAGCAGCAACTCCCGGGACAGGGGCAATCAGCCCCAGCATTTT

clone_size: .
j_call: TRBJ2-1
v_call: TRBV4-1
d_call: .
cdr3_aa: CASSLTGSSYNEQFF
cdr3_nt: TGCGCCAGCAGCCTGACAGGTAGCTCCTACAATGAGCAGTTCTTC

clone_size: few
j_call: TRBJ2-3
v_call: TRBV28
d_call: .
cdr3_aa: CASSLVRASDTQYF
cdr3_nt: TGTGCCAGCAGTTTGGTCAGGGCATCAGATACGCAGTATTTT

clone_size: .
j_call: TRBJ1-4
v_call: TRBV28
d_call: TRBD1
cdr3_aa: CASTTGGTNEKLFF
cdr3_nt: TGTGCCAGCACCACAGGGGGGACTAATGAAAAACTGTTTTTT

clone_size: few
j_call: TRBJ1-1
v_call: TRBV5-6
d_call: .
cdr3_aa: CASRILLNTEAFF
cdr3_nt: TGTGCCAGCAGAATACTCTTGAACACTGAAGCTTTCTTT

clone_size: few
j_call: TRBJ2-3
v_call: TRBV7-8
d_call: TRBD2
cdr3_aa: CASSPGLVNTDTQYF
cdr3_nt: TGTGCCAGCAGTCCGGGACTAGTGAACACAGATACGCAGTATTTT

clone_size: .
j_call: TRBJ1-4
v_call: TRBV27
d_call: TRBD1
cdr3_aa: CASTRYGTGSEKLFF
cdr3_nt: TGTGCCAGCACCAGATACGGGACAGGGAGTGAAAAACTGTTTTTT